This TCR beta chain was obtained from a study of Ad26.COV2.S vaccination and SARS-CoV-2 variants. Study summary: Donor got 5x10^10 or 1x10^11 viral particles of Ad26.COV2.S.

Profiling relied on immunoSEQ multiplex PCR, and the TCRdb table lists in-frame clones only, not all of them. The sample records roughly 320,000 clones, around nine tenths being singletons. Study-wide results and limits: Compared with placebo recipients, vaccine recipients had higher spike-specific TCR breadth. Total T cell responses may have been underestimated by the TCR breadth and depth analyses.

CDR3 length: 14 amino acids. Trimming cost V 7 bases and J 1 base, with 16 bases left between them. Germline loops: CDR1 SQVTM, CDR2 ANQGSEA. To note about this clone: No antigen is known for it.

As to treatment: roughly 19 received Ad26.COV2.S at low or high dose, single or two shots; 5 received placebo; per-sample allocation not given. Collection of samples fell on day 63 after the first vaccine or placebo injection. This Boston cohort included adults aged 18-55 years. This clonotype was obtained from a person between 18 and 59 years old who received the Ad26.COV2.S COVID-19 vaccine or a placebo. The chain employs TRBV29-1 and TRBJ1-1; tentatively, D is TRBD1 (6 bases). The material was peripheral blood, obtained in a trial of Ad26.COV2.S vaccine versus placebo. The DNA for the CDR3 is TGCAGCGCTTACCAGGGGAGGGGGAACACTGAAGCTTTCTTT. It encodes CSAYQGRGNTEAFF.